These T cell receptor beta chains were read from a single sample in a study of blood T cell repertoires in COVID-19. The repertoire was sequenced with immunoSEQ multiplex PCR; TCRdb's copy has only in-frame clones and lacks some. The sample yields 230,000 or so clones, over 70% seen once. What was sequenced was peripheral blood. The receptor set was obtained from a man in his forties with active or convalescent COVID-19. The CDR3 runs from the conserved cysteine through the conserved F or W. D genes are given only for firm matches. Clone sizes are given selectively: once, few, many, or a class where the clone is expanded.

V	size	D	J	CDR3	DNA
TRBV2	.	.	TRBJ2-7	CASRARQNLYEQYF	TGTGCCAGCAGGGCTAGACAGAATCTGTACGAGCAGTACTTC
TRBV30	once	.	TRBJ1-1	CAWSRQLNTEAFF	TGTGCCTGGAGCCGACAGTTGAACACTGAAGCTTTCTTT
TRBV6-1	.	TRBD1	TRBJ2-1	CASSVTGASRYNEQFF	TGTGCCAGCAGTGTAACAGGGGCAAGCCGATACAATGAGCAGTTCTTC
TRBV12-3/TRBV12-4	.	TRBD1	TRBJ2-2	CAAGGTGELFF	TGTGCCGCAGGGGGCACCGGGGAGCTGTTTTTT
TRBV7-2	.	TRBD1	TRBJ1-2	CASSPGTGAPYGYTF	TGTGCCAGCAGCCCCGGGACAGGGGCGCCATATGGCTACACCTTC
TRBV2	.	.	TRBJ2-2	CASAAEGGGELFF	TGTGCCAGCGCCGCGGAAGGAGGCGGGGAGCTGTTTTTT
TRBV5-4	.	.	TRBJ2-1	CASSGGGAAYNEQFF	TGTGCCAGCAGCGGGGGCGGAGCGGCGTACAATGAGCAGTTCTTC
TRBV2	once	.	TRBJ1-6	CASKRNSPLHF	TGTGCCAGCAAGCGAAATTCACCCCTCCACTTT
TRBV6-5	.	.	TRBJ2-2	CASRDRFAGELFF	TGTGCCAGCAGAGATCGGTTTGCCGGGGAGCTGTTTTTT
TRBV7-3	few	TRBD2	TRBJ2-7	CASSLFGTRGDEQYF	TGTGCCAGCAGCTTATTTGGGACTAGAGGCGACGAGCAGTACTTC
TRBV7-9	.	.	TRBJ1-2	CASSVTGNNYGYTF	TGTGCCAGCAGCGTTACAGGGAATAACTATGGCTACACCTTC
TRBV27	.	.	TRBJ1-1	CASSSGWGRASEAFF	TGTGCCAGCAGTTCGGGGTGGGGAAGGGCCTCTGAAGCTTTCTTT
TRBV5-4	.	.	TRBJ1-2	CASSLGQGNYGYTF	TGTGCCAGCAGCTTGGGTCAGGGGAACTATGGCTACACCTTC
TRBV10-3	few	.	TRBJ1-1	CAISGFTGQNTEAFF	TGTGCCATCAGTGGGTTTACAGGACAGAACACTGAAGCTTTCTTT
TRBV4-1	.	TRBD1	TRBJ1-5	CASSPDRGNQPQHF	TGCGCCAGCAGCCCTGACAGGGGCAATCAGCCCCAGCATTTT